This T cell receptor beta chain was obtained from a study of shared clonotypes between healthy human individuals. Germline CDR1 and CDR2: SGHNT and YYREEE (reference sequence). This CDR3 region has 15 residues. Trimming cost V 6 bases and J 4 bases; bases outside gene matches: 9. Some clones are missing from TCRdb's copy, which holds only in-frame ones; the method was immunoSEQ multiplex PCR. In the table there are about 990,000 clones, 70% to 80% of which are singletons. Donation came from healthy HIV-negative adults that had no recent acute infections or vaccinations. The sample was memory CD4+ T cells from PBMCs. Subset described: CD45RA-negative fraction. J is TRBJ2-5 and V is TRBV5-4; 10 bases agree with TRBD1. The origin of this receptor is a young man in good health. Some clones in this sample may be carry-over from other donors' samples. This CDR3 reads CASTLPTGGAETQYF. The CDR3 bases are TGTGCCAGCACCCTGCCGACAGGGGGCGCAGAGACCCAGTACTTC.